The 14 T cell receptor beta chains below come from one sample, sequenced in a study of T cell responses to AZD1222 COVID-19 vaccine. The protocol was immunoSEQ multiplex PCR, while the TCRdb copy is restricted to in-frame clones and leaves out a portion. Among more than 110,000 clones listed, roughly 90% were seen once. This sample comprised peripheral blood, obtained 28 days after the second AZD1222 dose. The receptors were sampled from an adult who received the AZD1222 COVID-19 vaccine.

The chain is built from TRBV24-1 and TRBJ1-2; D is uncertain. The CDR3 runs to 12 residues. With 5 bases removed from V and 3 bases from J, the gap between germline ends came to 6 bases. Looked up from germline, CDR1 is KGHDR and CDR2 is SFDVKD. CDR3: CATSVGDYGYTF. The CDR3 nucleotides are TGTGCCACCAGTGTGGGTGACTATGGCTACACCTTC.

The chain carries TRBV5-5 and TRBJ1-6; D remains ambiguous. The CDR3 loop spans 14 amino acids. CDR1 and CDR2 from the germline V gene are SGHKS and YYEKEE (reference sequence). The ends were cut back, 4 bases at V and 5 bases at J, with 10 bases in the middle. In DNA form, the CDR3 reads TGTGCCAGCAGCACGGACGTTAATAATTCACCCCTCCACTTT. It translates to CASSTDVNNSPLHF. Looking up the rest from reference TRBV5-5 and TRBJ1-6 gives the full variable domain: DAGVTQSPTHLIKTRGQQVTLRCSPISGHKSVSWYQQVLGQGPQFIFQYYEKEERGRGNFPDRFSARQFPNYSSELNVNALLLGDSALYLCASSTDVNNSPLHFGNGTRLTVT.

The rearrangement joins TRBV7-9 to TRBJ1-2; no clear D. The ends were cut back, 0 bases at V and 4 bases at J, with 12 bases in the middle. The CDR3 length is 15 residues. CDR1 and CDR2 from the germline V gene are SEHNR and FQNEAQ (reference sequence). This chain's CDR3 is CASSLAEGGVYGYTF. The CDR3 DNA reads TGTGCCAGCAGCTTAGCGGAGGGTGGGGTCTATGGCTACACCTTC.

The chain joins TRBV7-2 to TRBJ1-1; 10 bases are shared with TRBD1. Germline V gives CDR1 SGHTA, CDR2 FQGNSA. Trimming took 3 bases from V and 3 from J; bases not matched to a gene: 7. The CDR3 sequence is 16 residues long. CDR3 nucleotide sequence: TGTGCCAGCAGCTTCGACGGACAGGGGGGGTACACTGAAGCTTTCTTT. Translated, it gives CASSFDGQGGYTEAFF.

The chain couples TRBV27 to TRBJ2-6; no firm D call. CDR3 size: 15 residues. V lost 0 bases, J lost 0 bases, and 3 bases lay in between. Germline V gives CDR1 MNHEY, CDR2 SMNVEV (reference sequence). The chain's CDR3 is CASSLSVSGANVLTF. In DNA, the CDR3 is TGTGCCAGCAGTTTATCTGTCTCTGGGGCCAACGTCCTGACTTTC.

The CDR3, as DNA: TGTGCCAGCAGTCTCACAGGGGGCGAGCAGTACTTC. This translates into CASSLTGGEQYF. The chain uses TRBV27 and TRBJ2-7; 8 bases agree with TRBD1. Germline values: CDR1 MNHEY, CDR2 SMNVEV (reference sequence). The CDR3 is 12 amino acids. V shed 5 bases and J 6 bases; nucleotides not matched to a gene: 3.

The CDR3 sequence: CASSLMDSGNTIYF. DNA for the CDR3: TGTGCCAGCAGCTTAATGGACTCTGGAAACACCATATATTTT. The chain recombines TRBV7-2 with TRBJ1-3, with D unresolved. Germline-derived CDR1 and CDR2 are SGHTA and FQGNSA. V was trimmed by 2 bases and J by 0 bases, leaving 5 bases between them. The CDR3 loop spans 14 amino acids.

V and J are TRBV30 and TRBJ1-5, with TRBD1 as a possible D gene (5 bases). Germline V gene data show CDR1 as GTSNPN and CDR2 as SVGIG (reference sequence). There are 13 residues in the CDR3. V shed 2 bases and J shed 4 bases, with 9 bases lying between them. The CDR3: CAWSPGGNQPQHF. For the CDR3, the DNA is TGTGCCTGGAGTCCCGGGGGGAATCAGCCCCAGCATTTT.

V is TRBV6-2 or TRBV6-3 and J is TRBJ2-3, with 7 bases lining up with TRBD1. Trimming took 6 bases from V and 5 from J; bases not matched to a gene: 11. Germline V CDR1 and CDR2: MNHEY, SVGEGT. This CDR3 region has 15 residues. The CDR3 loop is CASSPRQGRVDTQYF. CDR3 in DNA: TGTGCCAGCAGCCCGAGACAGGGAAGGGTAGATACGCAGTATTTT.

The chain couples TRBV5-5 to TRBJ2-1; the match to TRBD2 covers 14 bases. CDR3 length equals 18 residues. The trim removed 4 bases at V and 6 bases at J, leaving 12 bases unmatched. CDR1 is SGHKS and CDR2 is YYEKEE in the germline V gene (reference sequence). Here the CDR3 DNA reads TGTGCCAGCAGCCCTGCTGGGACTAGCGGGAGTTGGGGCAATGAGCAGTTCTTC. Its protein product is CASSPAGTSGSWGNEQFF.

The rearrangement links TRBV27 to TRBJ2-7, with 8 nucleotides matching TRBD1. The germline V gene has CDR1 MNHEY and CDR2 SMNVEV (reference sequence). The CDR3 contains 15 residues. Trimming removed 0 bases from V and 4 bases from J; junction bases left unmatched: 5. CDR3 nucleotides: TGTGCCAGCAGTTTATCGGCAGGGGGCCCATACGAGCAGTACTTC. This codes for CASSLSAGGPYEQYF.

The V gene is TRBV15, the J gene TRBJ2-7; D not certain. The CDR3 totals 13 residues. V lost 0 bases and J lost 5, with 8 bases in between. Per the germline V gene, CDR1 is LNHNV and CDR2 is YYDKDF (reference sequence). CDR3 sequence reads: CATSRDWVNEQYF. The CDR3 bases are TGTGCCACCAGCAGAGATTGGGTGAACGAGCAGTACTTC.

V is TRBV7-2 and J is TRBJ1-3, with 9 positions matching TRBD1. The V gene's germline CDR1 is SGHTA and CDR2 FQGNSA. This CDR3 has 16 residues. J gave up 3 bases and V 0 bases, and 3 bases lay outside the gene matches. CDR3 DNA sequence: TGTGCCAGCAGCTTAGCGGGACAGGGAGTTGGAAACACCATATATTTT. It yields the protein CASSLAGQGVGNTIYF.

The chain joins TRBV11-2 to TRBJ1-1; 9 positions match TRBD1. The CDR3 is 15 residues long. CDR1 is SGHAT and CDR2 is FQNNGV in the germline V gene. V shed 5 bases and J 4 bases; nucleotides not matched to a gene: 8. The CDR3 sequence: CASSATGGGSTEAFF. Here the CDR3 DNA reads TGTGCCAGCAGCGCAACAGGGGGCGGTAGCACTGAAGCTTTCTTT.